The rows below give T cell receptor beta chains drawn from one sample of a study of PD-1 blockade in classical Hodgkin lymphoma. TCRdb keeps only in-frame clones here, not all; method: immunoSEQ multiplex PCR. Of about 20,000 clones in the sample, approximately 65% are singletons; the top ten hold about 1.2%. The source material was CD4+ T cells from blood, sampled before the fourth cycle of nivolumab. Every receptor here comes from a human donor with classical Hodgkin lymphoma. Each CDR3 is given with its conserved first and last residue.

V gene: TRBV10-3; J gene: TRBJ2-3; CDR3 protein: CAIRGQGVSTDTQYF
V gene: TRBV4-3; J gene: TRBJ2-5; CDR3 protein: CASSIGTRGKETQYF
V gene: TRBV2; J gene: TRBJ2-3; CDR3 protein: CASSGRLAGALDTQYF
V gene: TRBV6-5; J gene: TRBJ1-5; CDR3 protein: CASSYGQGSNQPQHF
V gene: TRBV5-4; J gene: TRBJ2-3; CDR3 protein: CASSLGSGGGDTQYF
V gene: TRBV7-2; J gene: TRBJ1-3; CDR3 protein: CASSLSPTGRAGNTIYF
V gene: TRBV7-2; J gene: TRBJ1-6; CDR3 protein: CASSPTGQSYSPLHF
V gene: TRBV30; J gene: TRBJ2-1; CDR3 protein: CAWRRMAAQGEQFF
V gene: TRBV7-9; J gene: TRBJ2-7; CDR3 protein: CASSSPTVGKYEQYF
V gene: TRBV29-1; J gene: TRBJ1-2; CDR3 protein: CSVEGRGTNYGYTF
V gene: TRBV5-4; J gene: TRBJ2-1; CDR3 protein: CASSFPGHSSYNEQFF
V gene: TRBV7-2; J gene: TRBJ2-7; CDR3 protein: CASSLVSTGSYEQYF
V gene: TRBV27; J gene: TRBJ1-1; CDR3 protein: CASSPWVEANTEAFF
V gene: TRBV28; J gene: TRBJ1-2; CDR3 protein: CASTWQGEAYGYTF
V gene: TRBV7-3; J gene: TRBJ2-1; CDR3 protein: CASSLRAYNEQFF
V gene: TRBV5-6; J gene: TRBJ2-3; CDR3 protein: CASSIPTLSFGDTDTQYF
V gene: TRBV28; J gene: TRBJ2-7; CDR3 protein: CASSAAPGSKEQYF
V gene: TRBV18; J gene: TRBJ1-3; CDR3 protein: CASSPLQTGGRNTIYF
V gene: TRBV5-1; J gene: TRBJ2-7; CDR3 protein: CASSLAARAYEQYF
V gene: TRBV7-9; J gene: TRBJ2-5; CDR3 protein: CASSLALLGRETQYF
V gene: TRBV7-2; J gene: TRBJ2-4; CDR3 protein: CASSLDWGRDIQYF
V gene: TRBV18; J gene: TRBJ2-1; CDR3 protein: CASSLDGSRYNEQFF
V gene: TRBV6-5; J gene: TRBJ2-3; CDR3 protein: CASSYRGTSTDTQYF
V gene: TRBV6-4; J gene: TRBJ1-6; CDR3 protein: CASSVGTNSPLHF
V gene: TRBV30; J gene: TRBJ1-6; CDR3 protein: CAWNRGQDSPLHF
V gene: TRBV21-1; J gene: TRBJ2-5; CDR3 protein: CASSPPAGTKETQYF
V gene: TRBV5-5; J gene: TRBJ2-3; CDR3 protein: CASSIGTSGGGTDTQYF